A selection of T cell receptor beta chains follows, all from one sample in a study of blood T cell repertoires in COVID-19. The method was immunoSEQ multiplex PCR; TCRdb's version includes in-frame clones alone and lacks a portion of them. Found here are 250,000 or so clones, around four fifths of them singletons; the top ten hold under 2%. The sample was peripheral blood. These receptors were collected from a woman at least 80 years old with acute or convalescent COVID-19. CDR3s include the opening cysteine and the closing phenylalanine or tryptophan. D genes are given only for firm matches. Size values are once, few and many counts, or a class for expanded clones, and some rows have none.

>TRBD2|TRBV6-5|-|TRBJ2-2
CASSYSWLAGAGELFF
TGTGCCAGCAGTTATTCGTGGCTAGCGGGGGCCGGGGAGCTGTTTTTT
>TRBD1|TRBV6-1|-|TRBJ2-1
CASSETGGRDEQFF
TGTGCCAGCAGTGAAACAGGGGGAAGAGATGAGCAGTTCTTC
>TRBD1|TRBV28|-|TRBJ1-2
CASSLRGQGHGYTF
TGTGCCAGCAGTCTTAGGGGACAGGGACATGGCTACACCTTC
>-|TRBV25-1|-|TRBJ1-5
CASSEYGAISPQHF
TGTGCCAGCAGTGAATATGGAGCAATCAGCCCCCAGCATTTT
>-|TRBV25-1|-|TRBJ1-6
CASSELENSPLHF
TGTGCCAGCAGTGAATTGGAGAATTCACCCCTCCACTTT
>TRBD1|TRBV28|few|TRBJ1-3
CASRTGVSGNTIYF
TGTGCCAGCAGAACAGGGGTATCTGGAAACACCATATATTTT
>TRBD1|TRBV25-1|-|TRBJ1-3
CASSPDRVTGNTIYF
TGTGCCAGCAGTCCCGACAGGGTCACTGGAAACACCATATATTTT
>TRBD2|TRBV7-3|-|TRBJ2-1
CASSTWTSGISEQFF
TGTGCCAGCAGCACCTGGACTAGCGGGATCTCTGAGCAGTTCTTC
>TRBD1|TRBV7-3|-|TRBJ2-2
CASSSHRRTGNTGELFF
TGTGCCAGCAGCTCCCACCGCCGGACAGGGAACACCGGGGAGCTGTTTTTT
>TRBD1|TRBV6-2/TRBV6-3|-|TRBJ2-1
CASSYRPDRGGRDEQFF
TGTGCCAGCAGTTACCGACCAGACAGGGGGGGCCGGGATGAGCAGTTCTTC
>-|TRBV7-9|-|TRBJ1-4
CATSRGTNEKLFF
TGTGCCACCTCCCGGGGGACTAATGAAAAACTGTTTTTT
>TRBD2|TRBV18|-|TRBJ2-7
CASSPTSGSYEQYF
TGTGCCAGCTCACCGACTAGCGGGAGCTACGAGCAGTACTTC
>-|TRBV28|-|TRBJ1-2
CASSLPQGTNYGYTF
TGTGCCAGCAGTTTGCCTCAGGGGACTAACTATGGCTACACCTTC
>TRBD1|TRBV5-5|-|TRBJ2-2
CASSLWTGATGELFF
TGTGCCAGCAGCTTATGGACAGGGGCCACCGGGGAGCTGTTTTTT
>TRBD1|TRBV11-3|once|TRBJ1-2
CASSQDRDQGIRYGYTF
TGTGCCAGCAGCCAAGACAGGGACCAGGGGATACGCTATGGCTACACCTTC
>-|TRBV6-5|-|TRBJ2-7
CATYGLGRAYEQYF
TGTGCCACCTACGGGTTAGGCAGGGCCTACGAGCAGTACTTC
>-|TRBV6-5|few|TRBJ1-4
CASKPEGVRGEKLFF
TGTGCCAGCAAGCCAGAGGGGGTGAGGGGAGAAAAACTGTTTTTT
>-|TRBV12-3/TRBV12-4|-|TRBJ1-2
CASSLMGAGYTF
TGTGCCAGCAGTTTAATGGGCGCGGGCTACACCTTC
>TRBD1|TRBV12-3/TRBV12-4|-|TRBJ1-1
CASSSRQGEAFF
TGTGCCAGCAGTTCAAGACAGGGTGAAGCTTTCTTT
>TRBD1|TRBV5-1|-|TRBJ1-6
CASSQGQGENSPLHF
TGCGCCAGCAGCCAGGGACAGGGGGAGAATTCACCCCTCCACTTT
>-|TRBV5-6|-|TRBJ1-6
CASSLPLGDSPLHF
TGTGCCAGCAGCTTGCCACTAGGTGATTCACCCCTCCACTTT
>-|TRBV7-8|few|TRBJ1-1
CASSLALGAGTEAFF
TGTGCCAGCAGCTTAGCGTTAGGGGCAGGCACTGAAGCTTTCTTT
>TRBD1|TRBV6-2/TRBV6-3|-|TRBJ1-1
CASSRDRANTEAFF
TGTGCCAGCAGCCGGGACAGGGCGAACACTGAAGCTTTCTTT
>-|TRBV7-8|-|TRBJ1-1
CASSLVTVTEAFF
TGTGCCAGCAGCTTAGTGACAGTCACTGAAGCTTTCTTT
>-|TRBV21-1|-|TRBJ2-4
CASSNDRKAKNIQYF
TGTGCCAGCAGCAACGACAGAAAAGCCAAAAACATTCAGTACTTC
>TRBD1|TRBV27|-|TRBJ2-2
CASRTTGGINTGELFF
TGTGCCAGCAGGACGACAGGGGGAATCAACACCGGGGAGCTGTTTTTT
>-|TRBV28|-|TRBJ2-7
CASSLVDRHYEQYF
TGTGCCAGCAGTTTAGTCGACAGGCACTACGAGCAGTACTTC
>TRBD1|TRBV5-1|-|TRBJ2-2
CASSAGTGGAGGELFF
TGCGCCAGCAGCGCCGGGACAGGGGGCGCGGGCGGGGAGCTGTTTTTT
>-|TRBV5-4|few|TRBJ1-2
CASSLMRDGYTF
TGTGCCAGCAGCTTAATGAGGGATGGCTACACCTTC
>-|TRBV18|-|TRBJ2-3
CASSPGRGLNTQDTQYF
TGTGCCAGCTCACCTGGCAGAGGACTTAATACCCAAGATACGCAGTATTTT